This T cell receptor (beta chain) was sequenced during a study of blood T cell repertoires in COVID-19. Looking at the study overall: Nucleic acid was either cDNA or gDNA, and it came from T cells, B-cell-depleted T cells, or PBMCs.

Here immunoSEQ multiplex PCR was the method, and the copy in TCRdb shows in-frame clones only, minus some. The sample has nearly 200,000 clones; just under 85% are singletons. The table lists this clone with a count of one. The V gene's germline CDR1 is MDHEN and CDR2 SYDVKM. V lost 5 bases and J 5 bases, leaving 15 bases between the germline ends. The CDR3 consists of 14 residues. The TCR sequence derives from a man aged 55 to 70 with COVID-19, enrolled during active disease. The specimen sequenced was peripheral blood. V usage is TRBV28 and J usage is TRBJ1-2; D perhaps matches TRBD1 (6 bases). DNA of the CDR3: TGTGCCAGCAGTCCCGGGGGGCCTCAGTATGGCTACACCTTC. It specifies CASSPGGPQYGYTF.